Shown below are 24 T cell receptor beta chains from a single sample sequenced in a study of STAT3 mutations in large granular lymphocyte leukemia. These receptors' antigens are unknown. Study conclusions and caveats: In T-cell large granular lymphocyte leukemia, about half of patients showed multiple immunodominant subclonotypes.

Clones were sequenced by immunoSEQ multiplex PCR, and TCRdb holds only the in-frame ones, with some missing. This sample has fewer than 7,500 clones, with around 90% found just once. The specimen sequenced was PBMCs. These receptors originate from a human donor with T large granular lymphocyte leukemia. Some clones in this sample may be carry-over from other donors' samples.

V and J are TRBV25-1 and TRBJ1-1, with unresolved D. This CDR3 is 16 amino acids long. Trimming cost V 1 base and J 4 bases, with 16 bases left between them. Looked up from germline, CDR1 is MGHDK and CDR2 is SYGVNS. CDR3 DNA sequence: TGTGCCAGCAGTGAATGGAGCTACGAACCGGTCACTGAAGCTTTCTTT. This translates into CASSEWSYEPVTEAFF.

V is TRBV28 and J is TRBJ2-1, with TRBD2 matching 7 bases. V lost 7 bases, J lost 0 bases, and 12 bases stayed unmatched. There are 17 residues in the CDR3. The germline gives CDR1 MDHEN, CDR2 SYDVKM. CDR3 amino acids: CASTSAGRVSSYNEQFF. DNA of the CDR3: TGTGCCAGCACCTCCGCTGGGAGGGTTAGCTCCTACAATGAGCAGTTCTTC.

This sequence joins TRBV6-5 and TRBJ1-2; D is perhaps TRBD1 (6 bases). The V and J ends lost 7 bases and 6 bases respectively, with 18 bases between them. This CDR3 has 14 amino acids. CDR1 is MNHEY and CDR2 is SVGAGI in the germline V gene. DNA for the CDR3: TGTGCCAGCACACCAATAGCAGGGGACCATGGCTACACCTTC. It codes for CASTPIAGDHGYTF.

The gene calls are TRBV10-1 and TRBJ2-5; tentative D call: TRBD2 (5 bases). Trimming shortened V by 6 bases and J by 2 bases, and 7 bases separated the two germline ends. The CDR3 covers 12 residues. Germline V gene sequence: CDR1 WNHNN, CDR2 SYGVQD (reference sequence). CDR3 coding DNA: TGCGCCAGCAGCCGGGATCAAGAGACCCAGTACTTC. This translates into CASSRDQETQYF.

This rearrangement joins TRBV5-1 to TRBJ1-1; D remains unclear. This CDR3 region has 13 residues. Trimming took 1 base from V and 1 from J, leaving 5 bases between them. CDR1 and CDR2 (germline): SGHRS, YFSETQ. The CDR3 reads CASSLNPNTEAFF. CDR3 DNA sequence: TGCGCCAGCAGCTTGAACCCGAACACTGAAGCTTTCTTT.

The J gene is TRBJ2-3, the V gene TRBV6-1; D unresolved. From germline, CDR1 is MNHNS and CDR2 SASEGT. The CDR3 totals 14 residues. The V end was cut by 7 bases, the J end by 4 bases, with 15 bases between. The CDR3 DNA reads TGTGCCAGCACCCCCCCCTACAGCCCAGATACGCAGTATTTT. Amino acids: CASTPPYSPDTQYF.

V is TRBV6-6 and J is TRBJ2-7; TRBD2 matches at 7 bases. Looked up from germline, CDR1 is MNHNY and CDR2 is SVGAGI (reference sequence). Trimming at V came to 8 bases and at J to 2 bases, leaving 12 bases not matched to a gene. The CDR3 length is 15 residues. The DNA of the CDR3 is TGTGCCAGCCGGAGCCTTAGGGAGGGCGCCTACGAGCAGTACTTC. Its protein is CASRSLREGAYEQYF.

This clone was found once. This chain connects TRBV6-4 to TRBJ2-7; either TRBD1 or TRBD2 may fit D (5 bases each). Germline lookup yields CDR1 MRHNA and CDR2 SNTAGT. The CDR3 is made up of 12 amino acids. Trimming took 8 bases from V and 2 from J, leaving 10 bases between them. This CDR3 reads CASRDRAYEQYV. The CDR3 coding sequence is TGTGCCAGCCGGGACCGCGCCTACGAGCAGTACGTC.

The CDR3 bases are TGTGCCAGCTCCGTTGGGACAGACGGTATTTCACCCCTCCACTTT. This encodes CASSVGTDGISPLHF. V and J are TRBV7-6 and TRBJ1-6, with 7 bases fitting TRBD1. The CDR3 covers 15 residues. Losses at the gene ends were 8 bases for V and 9 bases for J; bases not matched to a gene: 13. Germline values: CDR1 SGHVS, CDR2 FNYEAQ. The full variable domain, in which reference TRBV7-6 and TRBJ1-6 provide the parts outside the CDR3, is GAGVSQSPRYKVTKRGQDVALRCDPISGHVSLYWYRQALGQGPEFLTYFNYEAQQDKSGLPNDRFSAERPEGSISTLTIQRTEQRDSAMYRCASSVGTDGISPLHFGNGTRLTVT.

This chain links TRBV7-9 with TRBJ2-6; no definite D call. In germline, CDR1 is SEHNR, CDR2 FQNEAQ (reference sequence). V was clipped by 6 bases and J by 4 bases, with 10 bases between them. The CDR3 loop spans 14 amino acids. CDR3 sequence reads: CASSVGGGANVLTF. The CDR3 DNA reads as TGTGCCAGCAGTGTAGGTGGGGGGGCCAACGTCCTGACTTTC.

The chain combines TRBV28 with TRBJ1-4, with TRBD1 identical over 11 bases. The V gene's germline CDR1 is MDHEN and CDR2 SYDVKM. Trimming cost V 6 bases and J 7 bases; bases outside gene matches: 4. The CDR3 spans 14 residues. For the CDR3, the DNA is TGTGCCAGCAGGGACAGGGGGCGCATTGAAAAACTGTTTTTT. Translated, it gives CASRDRGRIEKLFF.

The V and J genes are TRBV6-1 and TRBJ2-2; 10 bases line up with TRBD2. From germline, CDR1 is MNHNS and CDR2 SASEGT. J lost 0 bases, V lost 0 bases, and 4 bases had no gene match. This CDR3 comprises 18 residues. The CDR3 loop is CASSEALAGAANTGELFF. Written as DNA, the CDR3 is TGTGCCAGCAGTGAAGCCCTAGCGGGGGCCGCGAACACCGGGGAGCTGTTTTTT.

This clone was found a few times. In nucleotides, the CDR3 is TGTGCCAGCAGACAGGGGGCTCTTCGCGAAAAACTGTTTTTT. Translated, it gives CASRQGALREKLFF. This chain connects TRBV6-1 to TRBJ1-4, with 9 bases fitting TRBD1. This CDR3 has 14 amino acids. Unmatched junction bases numbered 7, after V lost 6 bases and J lost 8 bases. Per the germline V gene, CDR1 is MNHNS and CDR2 is SASEGT.

The chain couples TRBV7-9 to TRBJ2-7, with a possible D match to TRBD1 (6 bases). Germline CDR1 SEHNR, CDR2 FQNEAQ (reference sequence). Trimming took 2 bases from V and 6 from J, leaving 14 bases between them. The CDR3 runs to 14 residues. CDR3 residues: CASSLKGQPAEQYF. Written as DNA, the CDR3 is TGTGCCAGCAGCTTAAAAGGACAGCCGGCCGAGCAGTACTTC.

The chain links TRBV10-3 to TRBJ2-3, with D tentatively TRBD1 (6 bases). Trimming pared 0 bases from V and 6 bases from J, leaving 16 bases between. The germline gives CDR1 ENHRY, CDR2 SYGVKD. The CDR3 has 16 residues. CDR3 nucleotide sequence: TGTGCCATCAGTGAGTCGAAAGGGGGAGTGGCGGATACGCAGTATTTT. Encoded protein: CAISESKGGVADTQYF.

The chain combines TRBV11-2 with TRBJ1-3, with 11 bases fitting TRBD1. CDR3 size: 18 residues. Germline CDR1 and CDR2: SGHAT and FQNNGV. J gave up 1 base and V 2 bases, and 7 bases lay outside the gene matches. In DNA, the CDR3 is TGTGCCAGCAGCTTACGGACAGGGGGCGCGGGGTCTGGAAACACCATATATTTT. Protein sequence: CASSLRTGGAGSGNTIYF. Full variable domain (rest looked up from reference TRBV11-2 and TRBJ1-3): EAGVAQSPRYKIIEKRQSVAFWCNPISGHATLYWYQQILGQGPKLLIQFQNNGVVDDSQLPKDRFSAERLKGVDSTLKIQPAKLEDSAVYLCASSLRTGGAGSGNTIYFGEGSWLTVV.

This chain links TRBV14 with TRBJ2-1; 8 nucleotides match TRBD1. V lost 7 bases to trimming and J lost 9 bases; unmatched junction nucleotides: 8. The CDR3 totals 13 residues. Per the germline V gene, CDR1 is SGHDN and CDR2 is FVKESK. CDR3 nucleotide sequence: TGTGCCAGCAAAGCAAGGACAGGGCCTGAGCAGTTCTTC. This codes for CASKARTGPEQFF.

The chain couples TRBV5-4 to TRBJ2-5; D is tentatively TRBD1 or TRBD2 (5 bases each). V gave up 2 bases and J gave up 1 base, with 9 bases separating them. Germline values: CDR1 SGHNT, CDR2 YYREEE (reference sequence). The CDR3 has 14 residues. The CDR3 DNA is TGTGCCAGCAGCTTCGGGACGGTCCAAGAGACCCAGTACTTC. This codes for CASSFGTVQETQYF.

CDR3 bases: TGTGCCAGTAGTATCCTCCAGCTAGAGGTTGGGGCCAACGTCCTGACTTTC. It codes for CASSILQLEVGANVLTF. This rearrangement joins TRBV19 to TRBJ2-6; D is uncertain. Trimming left V 3 bases short and J 3 bases short, with 15 bases between. Germline values: CDR1 LNHDA, CDR2 SQIVND (reference sequence). This CDR3 contains 17 residues. Full variable domain (remainder filled in from reference TRBV19 and TRBJ2-6): DGGITQSPKYLFRKEGQNVTLSCEQNLNHDAMYWYRQDPGQGLRLIYYSQIVNDFQKGDIAEGYSVSREKKESFPLTVTSAQKNPTAFYLCASSILQLEVGANVLTFGAGSRLTVL.

The chain combines TRBV6-5 with TRBJ1-1, with D possibly TRBD1 on 6 matching bases. Trimming took 6 bases from V and 4 from J, leaving 18 bases between them. CDR1 and CDR2 from the germline V gene are MNHEY and SVGAGI. CDR3 size: 15 residues. CDR3 coding DNA: TGTGCCAGCAGGTTAGCGGGGGCCGGGATCACTGAAGCTTTCTTT. Translating gives CASRLAGAGITEAFF.

The chain joins TRBV7-9 to TRBJ2-7, with D unclear. The germline V gene has CDR1 SEHNR and CDR2 FQNEAQ (reference sequence). The V and J ends lost 5 bases and 7 bases respectively, with 9 bases between them. The CDR3 runs to 11 residues. The CDR3 region is CASSLTGEQYF. DNA of the CDR3: TGTGCCAGCAGCCTCACCGGGGAGCAGTACTTC. The variable domain in full, completed from reference TRBV7-9 and TRBJ2-7, reads DTGVSQNPRHKITKRGQNVTFRCDPISEHNRLYWYRQTLGQGPEFLTYFQNEAQLEKSRLLSDRFSAERPKGSFSTLEIQRTEQGDSAMYLCASSLTGEQYFGPGTRLTVT.

In this sample, this clone turned up once. The chain uses TRBV28 and TRBJ2-2, with D perhaps matching TRBD1 or TRBD2 (6 bases each). Germline V gene lookup returns CDR1 MDHEN and CDR2 SYDVKM. This CDR3 is 15 amino acids long. Trimming took off 3 bases at V and 5 bases at J, with 13 bases between the two ends. Here the CDR3 DNA reads TGTGCCAGCAGTTTGGAGGGGGTGGGGACCGGGGAGCTGTTTTTT. It encodes CASSLEGVGTGELFF.

V usage is TRBV28 and J usage is TRBJ2-7; 14 bases map to TRBD2. The J segment lost 7 bases and the V segment lost 2 bases, leaving 10 bases of the junction unmatched. The CDR3 contains 17 residues. Germline V lookup: CDR1 MDHEN, CDR2 SYDVKM. CDR3 region: CASSLPLRLAGGREQYF. Written as DNA, the CDR3 is TGTGCCAGCAGTTTACCCCTAAGACTAGCGGGAGGGCGGGAGCAGTACTTC.

In this sample, this clone turned up once. The rearrangement links TRBV7-2 to TRBJ1-1; D remains ambiguous. The CDR3 spans 13 residues. Trimming removed 5 bases at V and 1 base at J, with 8 bases between. Per the germline V gene, CDR1 is SGHTA and CDR2 is FQGNSA. CDR3 loop: CASSPRGNTEAFF. The CDR3 coding sequence is TGTGCCAGCAGCCCCCGGGGGAACACTGAAGCTTTCTTT.